The source of this T cell receptor beta chain is a study of cytomegalovirus exposure and HLA in healthy donors. The J segment lost 6 bases and the V segment lost 3 bases, leaving 7 bases of the junction unmatched. Germline values: CDR1 SGDLS, CDR2 YYNGEE. This CDR3 has 14 amino acids. This clone was counted once. The method was immunoSEQ multiplex PCR; TCRdb's version includes in-frame clones alone and lacks a portion of them. This sample has 300,000 to 400,000 clones, with more than 80% found just once. The specimen sequenced was PBMCs. This clonotype originated in a woman aged 18-29 years in good health and CMV-seronegative. This chain uses TRBV9 with TRBJ2-7; 9 nucleotides line up with TRBD1. The chain's CDR3 is CASSALDRGSEQYF. CDR3 sequence (DNA): TGTGCCAGCAGCGCTCTGGACAGGGGTTCCGAGCAGTACTTC.